Described below is a single T cell receptor beta chain sequence and its context. Antigen unknown. The data were obtained in a study of beta chain features in type 1 diabetes. Study-wide findings and caveats: HLA influence on TCRB rearrangement stayed unresolved here. More deletions and fewer insertions at VDJ junctions were seen in type 1 diabetes patients. TCRB CDR3s from Type 1 diabetes patients were moderately but significantly shorter in all four CD4+ subsets.

The germline V and J ends were trimmed by 10 bases and 6 bases, with 22 bases remaining between them. Per germline, CDR1 ENHRY and CDR2 SYGVKD. This CDR3 region has 14 residues. Central memory, naive, regulatory and stem cell-like memory CD4+ cells were sorted by CD45RO/CCR7/CD25/CD127/CD95/CD27. As every portion of the isolated RNA was reverse transcribed, the sequencing read expressed TCRB transcripts. Generated by immunoSEQ multiplex PCR, the TCRdb table keeps only in-frame clones and is missing some. The repertoire consists of hundreds of thousands of clones, with 25% to 35% occurring once and the leading ten covering around 0.065%.

The J gene is TRBJ2-7, the V gene TRBV10-3; D could derive from TRBD1 or TRBD2 (5 bases each). The sequenced sample was naive CD4+ T cells from blood. The sequence came from a man aged 18 to 35 in good health. The CDR3 here is CATYAGTGSGEQYF. The DNA for the CDR3 is TGTGCCACGTACGCCGGGACGGGGAGCGGCGAGCAGTACTTC.